Listed below are T cell receptor beta chains from one sample, sequenced in a study of T cell clonotyping in hematopoietic cell transplantation. Here immunoSEQ multiplex PCR was the method, and the copy in TCRdb shows in-frame clones only, minus some. The data contain approximately 44,000 clones, approximately 80% of them seen just once; the ten biggest clones take up over 4%. Material: peripheral blood mononuclear cells, obtained before stem cell transplant. Receptor source: a man aged 55-75 years with myelodysplastic syndrome. Some clones in this sample may be carry-over from other donors' samples. Both conserved end residues are part of each CDR3. The order of the fields is V gene, D gene, J gene, CDR3 protein. The D gene is left open where the match is weak.

v_call: TRBV28
d_call: TRBD1
j_call: TRBJ1-2
cdr3_aa: CASRLQGVIANYGYTF

v_call: TRBV6-1
d_call: TRBD2
j_call: TRBJ2-5
cdr3_aa: CASSELAGGQETQYF

v_call: TRBV5-1
d_call: -
j_call: TRBJ1-1
cdr3_aa: CASSLTHQGNTEAFF

v_call: TRBV11-3
d_call: -
j_call: TRBJ1-6
cdr3_aa: CASSLNSDSPLHF

v_call: TRBV28
d_call: TRBD1
j_call: TRBJ1-2
cdr3_aa: CASSPPAGGFGYTF

v_call: TRBV10-3
d_call: -
j_call: TRBJ1-1
cdr3_aa: CASTRSPIDTVNTEAFF

v_call: TRBV27
d_call: TRBD1
j_call: TRBJ1-2
cdr3_aa: CASSLEPQGARDGYTF

v_call: TRBV7-2
d_call: TRBD2
j_call: TRBJ2-1
cdr3_aa: CASSLGTSGGAGQFF

v_call: TRBV2
d_call: TRBD1
j_call: TRBJ2-3
cdr3_aa: CASRDRGSHTQYF

v_call: TRBV14
d_call: -
j_call: TRBJ1-1
cdr3_aa: CASSTLGLGMNTEAFF

v_call: TRBV7-2
d_call: -
j_call: TRBJ2-1
cdr3_aa: CASSLARNEQFF

v_call: TRBV4-3
d_call: -
j_call: TRBJ1-2
cdr3_aa: CASSQEGEVYTF

v_call: TRBV7-8
d_call: -
j_call: TRBJ2-7
cdr3_aa: CASSLREGSYEQYF

v_call: TRBV5-1
d_call: -
j_call: TRBJ1-5
cdr3_aa: CASSLAPQGEGNQPQHF

v_call: TRBV5-1
d_call: TRBD2
j_call: TRBJ2-2
cdr3_aa: CASSRGGSNTGELFF

v_call: TRBV7-2
d_call: -
j_call: TRBJ2-7
cdr3_aa: CASSSAYEQYF

v_call: TRBV9
d_call: -
j_call: TRBJ2-3
cdr3_aa: CASSVRGDTDTQYF

v_call: TRBV6-5
d_call: -
j_call: TRBJ1-2
cdr3_aa: CASSYSRRSTYGYTF

v_call: TRBV30
d_call: -
j_call: TRBJ1-3
cdr3_aa: CAWSATGHGNTIYF

v_call: TRBV19
d_call: -
j_call: TRBJ2-7
cdr3_aa: CASSIYGSDEQYF

v_call: TRBV10-3
d_call: TRBD1
j_call: TRBJ1-3
cdr3_aa: CAISERRDSSGNTIYF

v_call: TRBV5-6
d_call: TRBD1
j_call: TRBJ1-2
cdr3_aa: CASSFGTEDYGYTF

v_call: TRBV29-1
d_call: -
j_call: TRBJ1-4
cdr3_aa: CSVEWTGEKLFF

v_call: TRBV30
d_call: -
j_call: TRBJ1-1
cdr3_aa: CAWSVGHGNTEAFF

v_call: TRBV6-5
d_call: -
j_call: TRBJ1-2
cdr3_aa: CASSYSQGSSGYTF

v_call: TRBV14
d_call: TRBD1
j_call: TRBJ1-5
cdr3_aa: CASSHLTGSDQPQHF

v_call: TRBV19
d_call: -
j_call: TRBJ1-5
cdr3_aa: CASSMTSNQPQHF

v_call: TRBV4-1
d_call: -
j_call: TRBJ2-4
cdr3_aa: CASSQDGEWGLYKNIQYF

v_call: TRBV7-3
d_call: TRBD1
j_call: TRBJ1-1
cdr3_aa: CASSRGGDGTEAFF

v_call: TRBV11-2
d_call: TRBD1
j_call: TRBJ1-3
cdr3_aa: CASSYRTGDRGNTIYF

v_call: TRBV7-6
d_call: -
j_call: TRBJ2-1
cdr3_aa: CASSLAAGSHEQFF

v_call: TRBV4-3
d_call: TRBD1
j_call: TRBJ1-1
cdr3_aa: CASSQGQGNTEAFF

v_call: TRBV27
d_call: TRBD1
j_call: TRBJ1-2
cdr3_aa: CASSSTGAPGYTF

v_call: TRBV21-1
d_call: -
j_call: TRBJ2-5
cdr3_aa: CASSKGQIPQHF

v_call: TRBV10-3
d_call: TRBD2
j_call: TRBJ2-1
cdr3_aa: CASSGGAGNEQFF

v_call: TRBV7-8
d_call: -
j_call: TRBJ2-2
cdr3_aa: CASSLIQNTGELFF

v_call: TRBV6-1
d_call: TRBD2
j_call: TRBJ2-7
cdr3_aa: CASSEGLAGLYEQYF

v_call: TRBV23-1
d_call: -
j_call: TRBJ1-1
cdr3_aa: CAGLLQGDTEAFF

v_call: TRBV9
d_call: -
j_call: TRBJ2-2
cdr3_aa: CASSRLNTGELFF

v_call: TRBV5-4
d_call: TRBD1
j_call: TRBJ1-1
cdr3_aa: CASSTPTGGLGTEAFF

v_call: TRBV29-1
d_call: -
j_call: TRBJ2-7
cdr3_aa: CSVKGTYEQYF

v_call: TRBV19
d_call: TRBD1
j_call: TRBJ2-7
cdr3_aa: CASSIGPGQVGEQYF

v_call: TRBV5-4
d_call: -
j_call: TRBJ2-1
cdr3_aa: CASSLARNEQFF

v_call: TRBV7-8
d_call: -
j_call: TRBJ1-6
cdr3_aa: CASRTQGLGSPLHF

v_call: TRBV11-3
d_call: -
j_call: TRBJ2-1
cdr3_aa: CASSLRDSSYNEQFF

v_call: TRBV27
d_call: -
j_call: TRBJ1-2
cdr3_aa: CASSFWDTSGYTF

v_call: TRBV19
d_call: -
j_call: TRBJ2-7
cdr3_aa: CASSIGVGVYEQYF

v_call: TRBV7-8
d_call: TRBD2
j_call: TRBJ2-5
cdr3_aa: CASSYTGTSGWETQYF

v_call: TRBV5-1
d_call: -
j_call: TRBJ1-3
cdr3_aa: CASSLISAGNTIYF

v_call: TRBV28
d_call: -
j_call: TRBJ1-2
cdr3_aa: CASSPGQNYGYTF

v_call: TRBV6-6
d_call: -
j_call: TRBJ1-1
cdr3_aa: CASTGAGGRFEAFF

v_call: TRBV14
d_call: -
j_call: TRBJ1-1
cdr3_aa: CASSQDLQALRAFF

v_call: TRBV2
d_call: -
j_call: TRBJ1-2
cdr3_aa: CASSVGGLPGNTF

v_call: TRBV27
d_call: TRBD1
j_call: TRBJ2-7
cdr3_aa: CASRPGQKSYEQYF

v_call: TRBV5-6
d_call: TRBD2
j_call: TRBJ2-3
cdr3_aa: CASSLLRTSGGDTQYF

v_call: TRBV7-2
d_call: TRBD1
j_call: TRBJ1-4
cdr3_aa: CASRLDRGNEKLFF

v_call: TRBV19
d_call: -
j_call: TRBJ1-1
cdr3_aa: CASGGQGGTTEAFF

v_call: TRBV6-6
d_call: TRBD1
j_call: TRBJ2-3
cdr3_aa: CASSASGGAHTDTQYF

v_call: TRBV7-2
d_call: -
j_call: TRBJ2-4
cdr3_aa: CASSPNRQGGNIQYF

v_call: TRBV5-1
d_call: -
j_call: TRBJ2-1
cdr3_aa: CASSTLTGIEQFF